This TCR beta chain stems from a study of T cell clones after liver transplantation. Study context: Until 12-24 months post-transplant, subjects got standard immunosuppression and no induction. Draws occurred before transplant, before withdrawal, and after complete or failed withdrawal.

V gave up 5 bases and J gave up 8 bases; unmatched junction bases: 7. Germline assignment: CDR1 SGHTA and CDR2 FQGNSA. This CDR3 comprises 15 residues. Generated by immunoSEQ multiplex PCR, the TCRdb table keeps only in-frame clones and is missing some. Found here are 90,000 to 120,000 clones, around four fifths of them singletons; the top ten hold over 0.9%. CD3+CD4+ and CD3+CD8+ cells were FACS-sorted from thawed unstimulated PBMCs. The sample in question was CD4+ T cells from blood, obtained before liver transplant. The receptor was derived from a human donor who received a liver transplant. The J gene is TRBJ2-1, the V gene TRBV7-2; 12 bases fit TRBD2. CDR3 residues: CASSVNLAGGDEQFF. CDR3 in DNA: TGTGCCAGCAGCGTAAACCTAGCGGGAGGGGATGAGCAGTTCTTC.